The clone carrying this T cell receptor beta chain was observed a handful of times. Primers used in a second PCR of roughly 6 to 12 cycles were a sample-barcoded 5' primer and a J-beta primer mix. TCRdb passed the 5' RACE reads through MiXCR, listing each CDR3 protein once. The table shows about 280,000 distinct CDR3 sequences, with around 30% occurring only once. This CDR3 is built from 14 residues. The germline gives CDR1 SGHRS, CDR2 YFSETQ. Trimming cost V 4 bases and J 5 bases, with 15 bases left between them. The source of the sample is a study of blood T cells in healthy people across ages. Study-wide background: Researchers report that template switching captured about one barcoded beta molecule per two T cells.

The chain couples TRBV5-1 to TRBJ2-5; tentatively, D is TRBD2 (6 bases). The sequencing input was blood. The origin of this receptor is an older woman in good health. The CDR3 is CASSRGTTRETQYF. Written as DNA, the CDR3 is TGCGCCAGCAGCCGGGGGACCACCAGGGAGACCCAGTACTTC. The full variable domain, in which reference TRBV5-1 and TRBJ2-5 provide the parts outside the CDR3, is KAGVTQTPRYLIKTRGQQVTLSCSPISGHRSVSWYQQTPGQGLQFLFEYFSETQRNKGNFPGRFSGRQFSNSRSEMNVSTLELGDSALYLCASSRGTTRETQYFGPGTRLLVL.